These T cell receptor beta chains were read from a single sample in a study of T cell responses to AZD1222 COVID-19 vaccine. The data were produced by immunoSEQ multiplex PCR, yet TCRdb's version contains in-frame clones alone and is incomplete. Among some 78,000 clones listed, under 90% were seen once. The specimen was peripheral blood, collected 28 days after the second AZD1222 dose. The receptors here all came from an adult who received the AZD1222 COVID-19 vaccine. Both conserved end residues are part of each CDR3. A D gene is named only where the DNA matches it firmly. Clone size is shown for a subset of rows, as once, few, many or a class of expanded clone.

D,V,size,J,DNA,CDR3
TRBD2,TRBV10-1,NA,TRBJ2-1,TGCGCCAGCAGTGAGTCTAGCGGGAGCTCCTACAATGAGCAGTTCTTC,CASSESSGSSYNEQFF
NA,TRBV6-5,NA,TRBJ2-7,TGTGCCAGCAGTTCGGGACGGACCGGGGTTATTTACTTC,CASSSGRTGVIYF
NA,TRBV5-5,once,TRBJ2-7,TGTGCCAGCAGCTTTAGCGAGTGGGACTTCGAGCAGTACTTC,CASSFSEWDFEQYF
NA,TRBV28,NA,TRBJ1-1,TGTGCCAGCAGTTTCTCTCAGGGCTTGAACACTGAAGCTTTCTTT,CASSFSQGLNTEAFF
NA,TRBV2,NA,TRBJ2-5,TGTGCCAGCACGCTCAGCGGATGGGAGACCCAGTACTTC,CASTLSGWETQYF
TRBD2,TRBV30,NA,TRBJ2-5,TGTGCCTGGGGAAGACTAGCGGTCCAAGAGACCCAGTACTTC,CAWGRLAVQETQYF
TRBD2,TRBV10-3,once,TRBJ2-6,TGTGCCATCAGTCCCCCAAGCCGGGGGGTAGCTGGGGCCAACGTCCTGACTTTC,CAISPPSRGVAGANVLTF
NA,TRBV9,many,TRBJ2-2,TGTGCCAGCAGCGTAGGTTGGACTAACACCGGGGAGCTGTTTTTT,CASSVGWTNTGELFF
NA,TRBV3-1/TRBV3-2,NA,TRBJ2-7,TGTGCCAGCAGTACTACAGGGCCCTACGAGCAGTACTTC,CASSTTGPYEQYF
TRBD1,TRBV5-6,NA,TRBJ2-7,TGTGCCAGCAGCCTTGGGACAGGTATGTCCTACGAGCAGTACTTC,CASSLGTGMSYEQYF
NA,TRBV4-2,NA,TRBJ1-6,TGTGCCAGCAGCCAAGATTTAAGAGGGGGGAGTGATTCACCCCTCCACTTT,CASSQDLRGGSDSPLHF
NA,TRBV6-1,NA,TRBJ1-5,TGTGCCAGCAGTGGACAGCAAAATCAGCCCCAGCATTTT,CASSGQQNQPQHF
NA,TRBV15,NA,TRBJ1-5,TGTGCCACCAGCAGAGACTATTGGGACGTCGGGCAGCCCCAGCATTTT,CATSRDYWDVGQPQHF
TRBD1,TRBV29-1,few,TRBJ2-3,TGCAGCGTTTGTGCAGGGGGAACTAGCACAGATACGCAGTATTTT,CSVCAGGTSTDTQYF
NA,TRBV24-1,NA,TRBJ1-1,TGTGCCACCAGTGATTTTTGGGGGACTGAAGCTTTCTTT,CATSDFWGTEAFF
TRBD2,TRBV11-2,once,TRBJ2-4,TGTGCCAGCAGCCCCCAAGCGGGAGCCCAAAACATTCAGTACTTC,CASSPQAGAQNIQYF
NA,TRBV2,NA,TRBJ2-7,TGTGCCAGCAGTGTTTTTGAAGAGCAGTACTTC,CASSVFEEQYF
NA,TRBV5-1,NA,TRBJ2-5,TGCGCCAGCAGCTTGGCCCCCCAAGAGACCCAGTACTTC,CASSLAPQETQYF
TRBD1,TRBV9,NA,TRBJ1-3,TGTGCCAGCAGCGGCGGGACAGGGACTACTGGAAACACCATATATTTT,CASSGGTGTTGNTIYF
TRBD1,TRBV5-8,NA,TRBJ2-1,TGTGCCAGCAGCCACAGGCTCCGACAGGGGGCGAATGAGCAGTTCTTC,CASSHRLRQGANEQFF
NA,TRBV6-2/TRBV6-3,few,TRBJ2-7,TGTGCCAGCAGTTACGGGCCGATCTACGAGCAGTACTTC,CASSYGPIYEQYF
NA,TRBV4-1,NA,TRBJ2-3,TGCGCCAGCAGCCAAGACGACAGGATACGCACAGATACGCAGTATTTT,CASSQDDRIRTDTQYF
NA,TRBV7-8,NA,TRBJ1-2,TGTGCCAGCAGCTTAGCGTTAAAGGGCGGTGGCTACACCTTC,CASSLALKGGGYTF
NA,TRBV6-5,NA,TRBJ1-5,TGTGCCAGCAGTTCCTCCGCAGGGAATGGCAATCAGCCCCAGCATTTT,CASSSSAGNGNQPQHF
TRBD2,TRBV27,NA,TRBJ2-2,TGTGCCAGCAGACGAGGGATAGCGGGCACCGGGGAGCTGTTTTTT,CASRRGIAGTGELFF
NA,TRBV6-5,NA,TRBJ2-3,TGTGCCAGCAGGGTGGCAGATACGCAGTATTTT,CASRVADTQYF
NA,TRBV27,NA,TRBJ1-1,TGTGCCAGCAGTTTACAGGGAACTAGAACTGAAGCTTTCTTT,CASSLQGTRTEAFF
NA,TRBV9,NA,TRBJ1-6,TGTGCCAGCAGCGTAGCTACGGCAGGTTCACCCCTCCACTTT,CASSVATAGSPLHF
TRBD1,TRBV7-8,NA,TRBJ1-2,TGTGCCAGCAGCCCTCAGATATGGACAGGGTTTGGCTACACCTTC,CASSPQIWTGFGYTF
NA,TRBV19,NA,TRBJ1-1,TGTGCCAGTAGTATAGGGAGAAGGGGCAGTGAAGCTTTCTTT,CASSIGRRGSEAFF
TRBD1,TRBV3-1/TRBV3-2,few,TRBJ2-7,TGTGCCAGCAGCCAATCGGACAGGATGACTGAGCAGTACTTC,CASSQSDRMTEQYF